The 10 T cell receptor beta chains below come from one sample, sequenced in a study of cytomegalovirus exposure and HLA in healthy donors. The PCR made use of 60 Vbeta and 13 Jbeta primers. Repertoires were generated with immunoSEQ multiplex PCR, while TCRdb's copy carries only in-frame clones and drops some. The table lists 100,000 to 150,000 clones, over 60% of them singletons. The specimen sequenced was PBMCs. The receptors here all came from a man over 45 in good health and CMV-seronegative.

V usage is TRBV4-1 and J usage is TRBJ2-3, with 8 bases aligning to TRBD1. CDR1 and CDR2 from the germline V gene are MGHRA and YSYEKL. Trimming removed 4 bases from V and 4 bases from J; junction bases left unmatched: 10. This CDR3 comprises 16 residues. As DNA, the CDR3 is TGCGCCAGCAGCCCCTTCGACAGGGGAAGTGCAGATACGCAGTATTTT. It specifies CASSPFDRGSADTQYF.

This clone was recorded a few times. The CDR3 region is CASSNLARPYNEQFF. In nucleotides, the CDR3 is TGTGCCAGCAGTAACTTAGCGAGACCATACAATGAGCAGTTCTTC. The J gene is TRBJ2-1, the V gene TRBV7-9; D might be TRBD2 (5 bases). Germline V lookup: CDR1 SEHNR, CDR2 FQNEAQ (reference sequence). This CDR3 contains 15 residues. The V end was cut by 6 bases, the J end by 4 bases, with 16 bases between. Full variable domain (rest looked up from reference TRBV7-9 and TRBJ2-1): DTGVSQNPRHKITKRGQNVTFRCDPISEHNRLYWYRQTLGQGPEFLTYFQNEAQLEKSRLLSDRFSAERPKGSFSTLEIQRTEQGDSAMYLCASSNLARPYNEQFFGPGTRLTVL.

The rearrangement links TRBV9 to TRBJ2-3; 14 bases match TRBD2. The CDR3 extends over 18 amino acids. The V gene end was trimmed by 3 bases and the J gene end by 4 bases; junction bases not matched to a gene: 10. Per germline, CDR1 SGDLS and CDR2 YYNGEE. The CDR3 sequence is CASSAAPGLAGGSDTQYF. In nucleotides, the CDR3 is TGTGCCAGCAGCGCGGCCCCCGGACTAGCGGGGGGCTCAGATACGCAGTATTTT.

J is TRBJ1-2 and V is TRBV9; TRBD1 matches 11 bases. CDR1 is SGDLS and CDR2 is YYNGEE in the germline V gene. After removal of 0 bases from V and 3 bases from J, the junction contained 4 bases not matched to a gene. The CDR3 contains 16 residues. CDR3 region: CASSVAVDRGHYGYTF. The CDR3 DNA reads as TGTGCCAGCAGCGTAGCTGTGGACAGGGGGCACTATGGCTACACCTTC.

The rearrangement joins TRBV5-5 to TRBJ2-7; D is possibly TRBD2 (5 bases). Germline CDR1 reads SGHKS; CDR2 reads YYEKEE (reference sequence). The germline V and J ends were trimmed by 0 bases and 4 bases, with 11 bases remaining between them. The CDR3 runs to 14 residues. The CDR3 here is CASSLAGILYEQYF. In DNA, the CDR3 is TGTGCCAGCAGCTTGGCCGGGATATTATACGAGCAGTACTTC.

This chain connects TRBV7-9 to TRBJ1-5; no firm D call. The germline gives CDR1 SEHNR, CDR2 FQNEAQ (reference sequence). This CDR3 is 15 amino acids long. The germline V and J ends were trimmed by 1 base and 6 bases, with 13 bases remaining between them. The DNA of the CDR3 is TGTGCCAGCAGCTTAGAAGGTGGCAGGTTTCAGCCCCAGCATTTT. This encodes CASSLEGGRFQPQHF.

The gene calls are TRBV5-1 and TRBJ1-5; 7 bases are a match to TRBD1. Trimming cost V 5 bases and J 7 bases; bases outside gene matches: 9. The CDR3 is 14 residues long. The germline CDR1 and CDR2 sequences are SGHRS and YFSETQ. The CDR3: CASSPTGVGQPQHF. The CDR3 DNA follows: TGCGCCAGCAGTCCTACAGGGGTCGGACAGCCCCAGCATTTT. Full variable domain (rest looked up from reference TRBV5-1 and TRBJ1-5): KAGVTQTPRYLIKTRGQQVTLSCSPISGHRSVSWYQQTPGQGLQFLFEYFSETQRNKGNFPGRFSGRQFSNSRSEMNVSTLELGDSALYLCASSPTGVGQPQHFGDGTRLSIL.

This rearrangement joins TRBV4-2 to TRBJ2-3, with D possibly TRBD2 on 6 matching bases. Deletions cut 0 bases from V and 5 bases from J, with 18 bases between. This CDR3 is built from 17 residues. Germline CDR1 is LGHNA and CDR2 is YNFKEQ. As DNA, the CDR3 is TGTGCCAGCAGCCAAGATCCCCCCGGGCGGGGTGGAGATACGCAGTATTTT. It is translated as CASSQDPPGRGGDTQYF.

The chain links TRBV2 to TRBJ1-6; D might be TRBD1 (6 bases). CDR1 SNHLY and CDR2 FYNNEI come from the germline V gene. V lost 2 bases to trimming and J lost 6 bases, with 11 bases between them. This CDR3 contains 15 residues. CDR3 DNA: TGTGCCAGCAGTGAAATGGGGGCGGGTAATTCACCCCTCCACTTT. Its translation is CASSEMGAGNSPLHF. The full variable domain, with the rest looked up from reference TRBV2 and TRBJ1-6, is EPEVTQTPSHQVTQMGQEVILRCVPISNHLYFYWYRQILGQKVEFLVSFYNNEISEKSEIFDDQFSVERPDGSNFTLKIRSTKLEDSAMYFCASSEMGAGNSPLHFGNGTRLTVT.

The chain recombines TRBV29-1 with TRBJ1-2; 8 bases are shared with TRBD1. Trimming cost V 8 bases and J 6 bases; bases outside gene matches: 8. CDR1 and CDR2 (germline): SQVTM, ANQGSEA. The CDR3 runs to 12 residues. CDR3 DNA sequence: TGCAGCTGCTCCAGGGGGCTTAATGGCTACACCTTC. Translated: CSCSRGLNGYTF.